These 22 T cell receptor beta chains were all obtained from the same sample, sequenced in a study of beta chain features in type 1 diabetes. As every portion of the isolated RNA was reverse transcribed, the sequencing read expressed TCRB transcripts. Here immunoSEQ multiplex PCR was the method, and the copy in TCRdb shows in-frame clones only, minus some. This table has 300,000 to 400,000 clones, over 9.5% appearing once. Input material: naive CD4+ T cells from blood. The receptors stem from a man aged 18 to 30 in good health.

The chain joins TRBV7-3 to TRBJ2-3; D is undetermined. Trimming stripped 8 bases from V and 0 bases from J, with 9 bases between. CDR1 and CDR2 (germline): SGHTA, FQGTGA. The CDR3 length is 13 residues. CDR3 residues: CASSGPSTDTQYF. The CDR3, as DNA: TGTGCCAGCTCTGGCCCTAGCACAGATACGCAGTATTTT. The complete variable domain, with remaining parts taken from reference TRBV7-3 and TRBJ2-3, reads GAGVSQTPSNKVTEKGKYVELRCDPISGHTALYWYRQSLGQGPEFLIYFQGTGAADDSGLPNDRFFAVRPEGSVSTLKIQRTERGDSAVYLCASSGPSTDTQYFGPGTRLTVL.

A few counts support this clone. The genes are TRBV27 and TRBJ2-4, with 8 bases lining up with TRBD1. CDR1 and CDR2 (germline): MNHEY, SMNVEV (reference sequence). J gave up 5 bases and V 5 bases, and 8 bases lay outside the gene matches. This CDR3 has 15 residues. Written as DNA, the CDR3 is TGTGCCAGCAGTCGGGGGCAGGGGGCGCAAAACATTCAGTACTTC. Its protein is CASSRGQGAQNIQYF.

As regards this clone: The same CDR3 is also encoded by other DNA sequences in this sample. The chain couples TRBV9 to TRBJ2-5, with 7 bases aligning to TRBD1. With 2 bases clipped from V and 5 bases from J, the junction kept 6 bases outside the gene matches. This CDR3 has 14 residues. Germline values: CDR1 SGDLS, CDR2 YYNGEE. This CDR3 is CASSVEGAGETQYF. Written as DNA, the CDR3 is TGTGCCAGCAGCGTTGAGGGGGCTGGCGAGACCCAGTACTTC.

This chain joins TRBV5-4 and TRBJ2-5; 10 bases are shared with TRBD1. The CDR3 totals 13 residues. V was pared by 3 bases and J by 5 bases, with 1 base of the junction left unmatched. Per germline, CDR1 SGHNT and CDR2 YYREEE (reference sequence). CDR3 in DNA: TGTGCCAGCAGCTCGACAGGGGGCGAGACCCAGTACTTC. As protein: CASSSTGGETQYF.

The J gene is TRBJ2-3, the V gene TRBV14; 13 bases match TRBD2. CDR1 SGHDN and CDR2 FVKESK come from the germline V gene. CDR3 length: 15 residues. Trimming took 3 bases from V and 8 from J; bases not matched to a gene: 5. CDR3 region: CASSQGLAGRITQYF. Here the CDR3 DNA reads TGTGCCAGCAGCCAGGGACTAGCGGGGCGCATTACGCAGTATTTT.

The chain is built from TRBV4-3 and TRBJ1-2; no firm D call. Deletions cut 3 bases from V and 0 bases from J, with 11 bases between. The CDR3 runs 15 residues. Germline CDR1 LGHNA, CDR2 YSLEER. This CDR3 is CASSQEQSSNYGYTF. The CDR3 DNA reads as TGCGCCAGCAGCCAGGAACAGAGCTCTAACTATGGCTACACCTTC.

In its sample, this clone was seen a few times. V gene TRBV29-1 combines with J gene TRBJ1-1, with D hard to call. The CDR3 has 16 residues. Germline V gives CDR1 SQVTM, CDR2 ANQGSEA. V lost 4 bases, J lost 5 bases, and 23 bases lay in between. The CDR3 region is CSVGPVTTSVRTEAFF. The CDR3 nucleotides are TGCAGCGTTGGTCCCGTAACAACATCAGTGAGGACTGAAGCTTTCTTT.

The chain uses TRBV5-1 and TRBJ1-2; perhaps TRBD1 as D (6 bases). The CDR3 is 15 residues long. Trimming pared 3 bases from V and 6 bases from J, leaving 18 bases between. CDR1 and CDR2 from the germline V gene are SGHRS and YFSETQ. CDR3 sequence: CASSSRTASVDGYTF. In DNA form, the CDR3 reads TGCGCCAGCAGCTCGAGGACAGCTTCTGTCGATGGCTACACCTTC.

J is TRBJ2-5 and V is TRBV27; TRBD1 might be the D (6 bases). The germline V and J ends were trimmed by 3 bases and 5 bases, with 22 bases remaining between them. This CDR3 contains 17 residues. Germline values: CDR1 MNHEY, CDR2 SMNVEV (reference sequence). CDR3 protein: CASSFSGQWGPRETQYF. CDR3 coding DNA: TGTGCCAGCAGTTTTTCAGGACAATGGGGGCCGAGGGAGACCCAGTACTTC.

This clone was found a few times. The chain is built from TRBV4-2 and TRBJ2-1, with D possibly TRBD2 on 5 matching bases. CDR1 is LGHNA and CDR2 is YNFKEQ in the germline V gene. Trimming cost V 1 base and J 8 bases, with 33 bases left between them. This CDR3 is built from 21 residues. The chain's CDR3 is CASSQGSVKGKVGGLNYEQFF. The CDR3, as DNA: TGTGCCAGCAGCCAAGGGAGTGTGAAAGGGAAGGTCGGCGGGCTAAATTATGAGCAGTTCTTC.

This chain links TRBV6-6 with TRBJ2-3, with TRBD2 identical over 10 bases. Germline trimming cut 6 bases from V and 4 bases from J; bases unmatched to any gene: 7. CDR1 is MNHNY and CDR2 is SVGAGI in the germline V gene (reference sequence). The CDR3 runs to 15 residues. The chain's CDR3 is CASRGSGGAADTQYF. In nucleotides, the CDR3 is TGTGCCAGCAGGGGAAGCGGGGGGGCGGCAGATACGCAGTATTTT.

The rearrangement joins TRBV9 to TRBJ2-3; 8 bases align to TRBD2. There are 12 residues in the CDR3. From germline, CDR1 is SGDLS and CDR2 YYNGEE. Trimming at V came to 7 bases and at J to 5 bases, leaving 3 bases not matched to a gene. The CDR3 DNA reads TGTGCCAGCCGGCGGGAGGAAGATACGCAGTATTTT. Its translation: CASRREEDTQYF.

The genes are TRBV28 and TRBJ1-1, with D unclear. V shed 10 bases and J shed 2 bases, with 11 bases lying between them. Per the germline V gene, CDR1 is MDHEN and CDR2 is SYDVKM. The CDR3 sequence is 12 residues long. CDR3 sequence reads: CATYSINTEAFF. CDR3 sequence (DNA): TGTGCCACTTATAGTATCAACACTGAAGCTTTCTTT.

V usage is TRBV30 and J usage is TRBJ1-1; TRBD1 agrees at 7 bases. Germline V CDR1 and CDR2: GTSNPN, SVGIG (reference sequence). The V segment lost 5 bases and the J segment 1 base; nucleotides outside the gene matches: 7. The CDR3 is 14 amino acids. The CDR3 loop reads CAWETGAENTEAFF. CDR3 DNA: TGTGCCTGGGAAACAGGGGCGGAGAACACTGAAGCTTTCTTT.

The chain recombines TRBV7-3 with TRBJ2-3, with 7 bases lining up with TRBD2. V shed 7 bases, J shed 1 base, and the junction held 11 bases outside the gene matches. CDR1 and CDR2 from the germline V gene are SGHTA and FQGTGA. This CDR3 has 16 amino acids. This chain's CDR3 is CASTPRAGARTDTQYF. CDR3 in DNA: TGTGCCAGCACCCCTCGGGCGGGAGCGCGCACAGATACGCAGTATTTT.

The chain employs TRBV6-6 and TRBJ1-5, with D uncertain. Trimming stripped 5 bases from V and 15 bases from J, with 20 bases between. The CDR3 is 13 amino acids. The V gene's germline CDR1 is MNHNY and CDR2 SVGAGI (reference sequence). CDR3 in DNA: TGTGCCAGCAGTCCAATGGCGGGGATGACGGGGCATTTT. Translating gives CASSPMAGMTGHF.

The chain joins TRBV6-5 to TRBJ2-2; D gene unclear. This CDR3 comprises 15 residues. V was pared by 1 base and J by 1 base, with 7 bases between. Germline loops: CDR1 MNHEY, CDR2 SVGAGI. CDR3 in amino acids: CASSYLFQNTGELFF. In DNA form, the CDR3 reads TGTGCCAGCAGTTACTTGTTCCAGAACACCGGGGAGCTGTTTTTT.

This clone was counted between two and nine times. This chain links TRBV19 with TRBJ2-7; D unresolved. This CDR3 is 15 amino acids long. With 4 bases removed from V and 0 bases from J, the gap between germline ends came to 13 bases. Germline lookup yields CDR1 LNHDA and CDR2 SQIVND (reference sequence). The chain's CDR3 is CASSKSPGSSYEQYF. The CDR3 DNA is TGTGCCAGTAGTAAGAGTCCAGGCAGCTCCTACGAGCAGTACTTC.

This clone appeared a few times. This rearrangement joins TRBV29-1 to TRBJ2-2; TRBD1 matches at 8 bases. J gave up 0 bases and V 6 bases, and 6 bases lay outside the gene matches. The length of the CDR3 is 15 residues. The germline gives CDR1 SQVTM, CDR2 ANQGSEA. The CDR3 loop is CSVYRGSANTGELFF. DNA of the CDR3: TGCAGCGTCTACAGGGGGAGCGCGAACACCGGGGAGCTGTTTTTT.

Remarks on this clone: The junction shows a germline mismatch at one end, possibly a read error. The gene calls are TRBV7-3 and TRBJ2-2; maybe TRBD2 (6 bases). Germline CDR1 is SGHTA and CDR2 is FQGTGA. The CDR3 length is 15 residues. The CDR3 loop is CASSPGLQNTGELFF. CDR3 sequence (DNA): TGTGCGAGCAGCCCGGGACTGCAGAACACCGGGGAGCTGTTTTTT.

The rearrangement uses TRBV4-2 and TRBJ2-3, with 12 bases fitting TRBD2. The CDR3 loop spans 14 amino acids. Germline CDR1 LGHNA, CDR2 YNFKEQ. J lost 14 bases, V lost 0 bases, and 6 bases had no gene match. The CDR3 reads CASSQDPSGGDSYF. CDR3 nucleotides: TGTGCCAGCAGCCAAGATCCTAGCGGGGGGGATTCGTATTTT.

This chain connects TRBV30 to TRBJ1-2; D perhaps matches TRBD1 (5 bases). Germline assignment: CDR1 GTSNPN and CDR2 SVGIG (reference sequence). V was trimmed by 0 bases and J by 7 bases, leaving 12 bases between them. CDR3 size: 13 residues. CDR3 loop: CAWSVGRAAGYTF. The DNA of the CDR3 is TGTGCCTGGAGTGTCGGCAGGGCCGCTGGCTACACCTTC.